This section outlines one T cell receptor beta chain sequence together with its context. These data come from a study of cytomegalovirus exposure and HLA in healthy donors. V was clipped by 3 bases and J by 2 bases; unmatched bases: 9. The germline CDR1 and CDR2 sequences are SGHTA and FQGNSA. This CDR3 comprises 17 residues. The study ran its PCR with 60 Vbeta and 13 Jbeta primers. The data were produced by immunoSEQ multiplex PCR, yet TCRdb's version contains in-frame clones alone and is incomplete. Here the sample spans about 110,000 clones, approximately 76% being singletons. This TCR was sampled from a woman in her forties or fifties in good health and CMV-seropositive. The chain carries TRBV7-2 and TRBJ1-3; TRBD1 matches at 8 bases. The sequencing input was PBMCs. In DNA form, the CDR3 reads TGTGCCAGCAGCTTCCTCCCCGGACAGGGAGCTGGAAACACCATATATTTT. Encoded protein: CASSFLPGQGAGNTIYF.